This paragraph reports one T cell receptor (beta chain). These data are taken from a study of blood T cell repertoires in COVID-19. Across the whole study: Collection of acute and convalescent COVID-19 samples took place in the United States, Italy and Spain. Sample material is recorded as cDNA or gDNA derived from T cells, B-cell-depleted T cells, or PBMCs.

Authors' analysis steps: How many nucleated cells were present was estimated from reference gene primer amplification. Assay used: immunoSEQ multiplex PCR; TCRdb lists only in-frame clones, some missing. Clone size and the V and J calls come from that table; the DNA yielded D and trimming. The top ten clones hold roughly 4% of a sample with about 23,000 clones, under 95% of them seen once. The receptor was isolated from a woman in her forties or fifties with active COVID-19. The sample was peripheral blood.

The CDR3 DNA follows: TGTGCCAGTAGTCGCGACAAGGTAGAGACCCAGTACTTC. As protein: CASSRDKVETQYF. The chain combines TRBV19 with TRBJ2-5; D gene uncertain. The CDR3 is 13 residues long. Deletions cut 5 bases from V and 4 bases from J, with 11 bases between. CDR1 LNHDA and CDR2 SQIVND come from the germline V gene (reference sequence).